Listed below are T cell receptor beta chains from one sample, sequenced in a study of cytomegalovirus exposure and HLA in healthy donors. The data were produced by immunoSEQ multiplex PCR, yet TCRdb's version contains in-frame clones alone and is incomplete. The sample includes tens of thousands of clones, 79% of them seen just once. The sample was PBMCs. These receptor sequences come from a woman in her thirties or forties in good health and CMV-seropositive. The CDR3 runs from the conserved cysteine through the conserved F or W. Each record gives: D gene, clone size, J gene, V gene, CDR3 protein, CDR3 DNA. The D gene is left open where the match is weak. Rows may omit the clone size; those that give it use once, few, many or a size class.

d_gene: TRBD1; abundance: .; j_gene: TRBJ2-7; v_gene: TRBV7-2; CDR3aa: CASSNRDRGEYEQYF; CDR3nt: TGTGCCAGCAGCAACCGGGACAGGGGGGAATACGAGCAGTACTTC
d_gene: .; abundance: few; j_gene: TRBJ1-4; v_gene: TRBV19; CDR3aa: CASSISLRGFNEKLFF; CDR3nt: TGTGCCAGTAGTATTTCGTTGCGCGGATTCAATGAAAAACTGTTTTTT
d_gene: .; abundance: .; j_gene: TRBJ2-7; v_gene: TRBV11-2; CDR3aa: CASSLPFFQAYEQYF; CDR3nt: TGTGCCAGCAGCCTACCGTTTTTTCAGGCCTACGAGCAGTACTTC
d_gene: .; abundance: .; j_gene: TRBJ2-3; v_gene: TRBV4-1; CDR3aa: CASSHTALGDTQYF; CDR3nt: TGCGCCAGCAGCCATACCGCACTAGGGGATACGCAGTATTTT
d_gene: .; abundance: .; j_gene: TRBJ1-3; v_gene: TRBV4-1; CDR3aa: CASSQDAAYSGNTIYF; CDR3nt: TGCGCCAGCAGCCAAGATGCGGCCTACTCTGGAAACACCATATATTTT
d_gene: .; abundance: .; j_gene: TRBJ2-7; v_gene: TRBV7-2; CDR3aa: CASRQQEISYYEQYF; CDR3nt: TGTGCCAGCAGGCAACAGGAGATCTCCTACTACGAGCAGTACTTC
d_gene: .; abundance: .; j_gene: TRBJ2-5; v_gene: TRBV10-3; CDR3aa: CAISDPRTAQETQYF; CDR3nt: TGTGCCATCAGTGACCCAAGGACAGCCCAAGAGACCCAGTACTTC
d_gene: TRBD1; abundance: .; j_gene: TRBJ2-7; v_gene: TRBV29-1; CDR3aa: CSVRDSSREQYF; CDR3nt: TGCAGCGTGAGGGACAGCTCCCGCGAGCAGTACTTC
d_gene: TRBD1; abundance: .; j_gene: TRBJ2-7; v_gene: TRBV6-1; CDR3aa: CASRMPDRATYEQYF; CDR3nt: TGTGCCAGCAGAATGCCGGACAGGGCAACCTACGAGCAGTACTTC
d_gene: TRBD2; abundance: .; j_gene: TRBJ2-7; v_gene: TRBV6-6; CDR3aa: CASSWGGEQYF; CDR3nt: TGTGCCAGCAGCTGGGGGGGGGAGCAGTACTTC
d_gene: .; abundance: .; j_gene: TRBJ1-6; v_gene: TRBV11-2; CDR3aa: CASSLAGGNSPLHF; CDR3nt: TGTGCCAGCAGCTTAGCGGGAGGTAATTCACCCCTCCACTTT
d_gene: TRBD2; abundance: .; j_gene: TRBJ2-5; v_gene: TRBV5-4; CDR3aa: CASSFPGDGLAETQYF; CDR3nt: TGTGCCAGCAGCTTCCCGGGGGATGGACTAGCTGAGACCCAGTACTTC
d_gene: .; abundance: few; j_gene: TRBJ2-7; v_gene: TRBV28; CDR3aa: CASSLGGYEQYF; CDR3nt: TGTGCCAGCAGTTTAGGGGGGTACGAGCAGTACTTC
d_gene: TRBD2; abundance: .; j_gene: TRBJ2-5; v_gene: TRBV6-1; CDR3aa: CASSESSGASGGARRETQYF; CDR3nt: TGTGCCAGCAGTGAAAGTTCTGGGGCTAGCGGGGGGGCCCGGAGAGAGACCCAGTACTTC
d_gene: TRBD2; abundance: .; j_gene: TRBJ2-7; v_gene: TRBV6-1; CDR3aa: CASILAEYSYEQYF; CDR3nt: TGTGCCAGCATTCTAGCGGAATACTCCTACGAGCAGTACTTC
d_gene: TRBD1; abundance: once; j_gene: TRBJ1-5; v_gene: TRBV27; CDR3aa: CASSSSLQGANQPQHF; CDR3nt: TGTGCCAGCAGTTCCTCCTTACAGGGGGCGAATCAGCCCCAGCATTTT
d_gene: .; abundance: .; j_gene: TRBJ2-4; v_gene: TRBV5-6; CDR3aa: CASSITGYNIQYF; CDR3nt: TGTGCCAGCAGCATCACAGGGTATAACATTCAGTACTTC
d_gene: .; abundance: .; j_gene: TRBJ2-6; v_gene: TRBV15; CDR3aa: CATSSRVSGANVLTF; CDR3nt: TGTGCCACCAGCAGCAGGGTTTCTGGGGCCAACGTCCTGACTTTC
d_gene: TRBD2; abundance: few; j_gene: TRBJ2-1; v_gene: TRBV5-4; CDR3aa: CASSTGLAGYNEQFF; CDR3nt: TGTGCCAGCAGTACCGGACTAGCGGGGTACAATGAGCAGTTCTTC
d_gene: .; abundance: medium-sized; j_gene: TRBJ2-1; v_gene: TRBV28; CDR3aa: CASRTYGGTTYNEQFF; CDR3nt: TGTGCCAGCAGAACATATGGCGGGACCACCTACAATGAGCAGTTCTTC
d_gene: .; abundance: .; j_gene: TRBJ2-7; v_gene: TRBV29-1; CDR3aa: CSGMGQTYEQYF; CDR3nt: TGCAGCGGGATGGGCCAGACCTACGAGCAGTACTTC
d_gene: TRBD2; abundance: .; j_gene: TRBJ2-4; v_gene: TRBV2; CDR3aa: CASRREGTRPTNIQYF; CDR3nt: TGTGCCAGCAGGCGGGAGGGTACCAGGCCCACAAACATTCAGTACTTC
d_gene: TRBD2; abundance: .; j_gene: TRBJ2-1; v_gene: TRBV7-9; CDR3aa: CASSLSGRGYNEQFF; CDR3nt: TGTGCCAGCAGCCTTAGCGGGAGAGGATACAATGAGCAGTTCTTC
d_gene: .; abundance: .; j_gene: TRBJ1-4; v_gene: TRBV28; CDR3aa: CASKGRKDTNF; CDR3nt: TGTGCCAGCAAAGGCCGGAAGGACACAAATTTT
d_gene: TRBD1; abundance: once; j_gene: TRBJ2-7; v_gene: TRBV6-1; CDR3aa: CASRAGQGSYEQYF; CDR3nt: TGTGCCAGCAGAGCGGGACAGGGGTCCTACGAGCAGTACTTC
d_gene: TRBD1; abundance: .; j_gene: TRBJ2-5; v_gene: TRBV11-2; CDR3aa: CASSSQGWETQYF; CDR3nt: TGTGCCAGCAGCTCACAGGGGTGGGAGACCCAGTACTTC
d_gene: .; abundance: .; j_gene: TRBJ1-1; v_gene: TRBV7-9; CDR3aa: CASSQPRLQTTEAFF; CDR3nt: TGTGCCAGCAGCCAACCTAGACTTCAGACCACTGAAGCTTTCTTT
d_gene: TRBD1; abundance: .; j_gene: TRBJ1-3; v_gene: TRBV7-8; CDR3aa: CASSRGQSSGNTIYF; CDR3nt: TGTGCCAGCAGCAGGGGACAGAGCTCTGGAAACACCATATATTTT
d_gene: .; abundance: .; j_gene: TRBJ2-7; v_gene: TRBV19; CDR3aa: CASSIGASEQYF; CDR3nt: TGTGCCAGTAGTATAGGGGCTTCCGAGCAGTACTTC
d_gene: TRBD2; abundance: .; j_gene: TRBJ2-7; v_gene: TRBV6-1; CDR3aa: CASSHRGPGGYEQYF; CDR3nt: TGTGCCAGCAGTCATCGGGGACCGGGGGGCTACGAGCAGTACTTC
d_gene: .; abundance: .; j_gene: TRBJ2-6; v_gene: TRBV27; CDR3aa: CASSLGRAGANVLTF; CDR3nt: TGTGCCAGCAGTTTAGGCAGGGCTGGGGCCAACGTCCTGACTTTC
d_gene: .; abundance: .; j_gene: TRBJ1-5; v_gene: TRBV27; CDR3aa: CASKGFGNQPQHF; CDR3nt: TGTGCCAGCAAGGGGTTCGGTAATCAGCCCCAGCATTTT
d_gene: TRBD1; abundance: .; j_gene: TRBJ1-1; v_gene: TRBV27; CDR3aa: CASSFRGAAEAFF; CDR3nt: TGTGCCAGCAGTTTCAGGGGGGCGGCTGAAGCTTTCTTT
d_gene: .; abundance: .; j_gene: TRBJ1-2; v_gene: TRBV6-1; CDR3aa: CASSRTPYGYTF; CDR3nt: TGTGCCAGCAGTCGGACACCCTATGGCTACACCTTC
d_gene: TRBD2; abundance: .; j_gene: TRBJ2-1; v_gene: TRBV7-8; CDR3aa: CASRLDGLADTNEQFF; CDR3nt: TGTGCCAGCAGACTGGACGGACTAGCAGATACCAATGAGCAGTTCTTC
d_gene: .; abundance: .; j_gene: TRBJ1-1; v_gene: TRBV6-5; CDR3aa: CASSQKNTEAFF; CDR3nt: TGTGCCAGCAGCCAAAAGAACACTGAAGCTTTCTTT
d_gene: .; abundance: once; j_gene: TRBJ2-3; v_gene: TRBV6-5; CDR3aa: CASSYSRLDITDTQYF; CDR3nt: TGTGCCAGCAGTTACAGCCGACTCGATATAACAGATACGCAGTATTTT
d_gene: .; abundance: few; j_gene: TRBJ2-2; v_gene: TRBV6-5; CDR3aa: CASSYQNTGELFF; CDR3nt: TGTGCCAGCAGTTACCAGAACACCGGGGAGCTGTTTTTT
d_gene: TRBD1; abundance: .; j_gene: TRBJ1-1; v_gene: TRBV7-9; CDR3aa: CASTPGAGGFTEAFF; CDR3nt: TGTGCCAGCACCCCCGGCGCAGGGGGCTTCACTGAAGCTTTCTTT
d_gene: TRBD1; abundance: .; j_gene: TRBJ1-2; v_gene: TRBV6-5; CDR3aa: CASSWGTGKVVDGYTF; CDR3nt: TGTGCCAGCAGTTGGGGGACAGGGAAAGTGGTGGATGGCTACACCTTC
d_gene: TRBD1; abundance: few; j_gene: TRBJ1-2; v_gene: TRBV7-6; CDR3aa: CASSFGTDNYGYTF; CDR3nt: TGTGCCAGCAGCTTCGGGACAGATAACTATGGCTACACCTTC
d_gene: TRBD2; abundance: .; j_gene: TRBJ2-3; v_gene: TRBV9; CDR3aa: CASSSYERGSDTQYF; CDR3nt: TGTGCCAGCAGCTCTTACGAGCGGGGTTCGGATACGCAGTATTTT
d_gene: TRBD1; abundance: .; j_gene: TRBJ1-4; v_gene: TRBV6-1; CDR3aa: CASSEDRGPSEKLFF; CDR3nt: TGTGCCAGCAGTGAGGACAGGGGCCCTAGTGAAAAACTGTTTTTT
d_gene: .; abundance: once; j_gene: TRBJ2-3; v_gene: TRBV29-1; CDR3aa: CSVEPGLHSDTQYF; CDR3nt: TGCAGCGTTGAGCCGGGACTCCATTCAGATACGCAGTATTTT
d_gene: TRBD1; abundance: .; j_gene: TRBJ2-7; v_gene: TRBV6-1; CDR3aa: CASRQPGQSPHEQYF; CDR3nt: TGTGCCAGCAGACAACCGGGACAGAGTCCCCACGAGCAGTACTTC
d_gene: TRBD2; abundance: .; j_gene: TRBJ2-7; v_gene: TRBV5-4; CDR3aa: CASSTLAGRDLYEQYF; CDR3nt: TGTGCCAGCAGCACACTAGCGGGGAGGGATCTCTACGAGCAGTACTTC
d_gene: TRBD2; abundance: .; j_gene: TRBJ2-1; v_gene: TRBV27; CDR3aa: CASSLAGGKYNEQFF; CDR3nt: TGTGCCAGCAGTTTAGCGGGAGGGAAATACAATGAGCAGTTCTTC
d_gene: TRBD1; abundance: .; j_gene: TRBJ1-4; v_gene: TRBV4-1; CDR3aa: CASSQELLGQVKNEKLFF; CDR3nt: TGCGCCAGCAGCCAAGAGCTTTTGGGACAGGTGAAAAATGAAAAACTGTTTTTT